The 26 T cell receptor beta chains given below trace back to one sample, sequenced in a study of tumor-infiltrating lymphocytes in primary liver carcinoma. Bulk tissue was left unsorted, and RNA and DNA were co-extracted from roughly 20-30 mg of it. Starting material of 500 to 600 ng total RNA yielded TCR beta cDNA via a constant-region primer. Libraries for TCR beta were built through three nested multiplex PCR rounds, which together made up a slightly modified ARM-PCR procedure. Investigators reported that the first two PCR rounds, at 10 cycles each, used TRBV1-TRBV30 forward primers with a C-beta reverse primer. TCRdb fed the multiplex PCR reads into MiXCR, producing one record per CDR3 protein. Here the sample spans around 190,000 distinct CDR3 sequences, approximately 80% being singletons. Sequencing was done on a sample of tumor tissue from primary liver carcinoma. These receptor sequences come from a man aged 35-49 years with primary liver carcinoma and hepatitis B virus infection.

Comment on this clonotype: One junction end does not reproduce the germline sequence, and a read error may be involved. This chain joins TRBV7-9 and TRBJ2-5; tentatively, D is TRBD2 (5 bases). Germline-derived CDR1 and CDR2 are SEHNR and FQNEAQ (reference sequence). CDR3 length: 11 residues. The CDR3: CASSSGETHYF. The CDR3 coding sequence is TGTGCCAGCAGCTCCGGGGAGACCCATTACTTC. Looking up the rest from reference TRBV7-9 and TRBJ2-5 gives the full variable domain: DTGVSQNPRHKITKRGQNVTFRCDPISEHNRLYWYRQTLGQGPEFLTYFQNEAQLEKSRLLSDRFSAERPKGSFSTLEIQRTEQGDSAMYLCASSSGETHYFGPGTRLLVL.

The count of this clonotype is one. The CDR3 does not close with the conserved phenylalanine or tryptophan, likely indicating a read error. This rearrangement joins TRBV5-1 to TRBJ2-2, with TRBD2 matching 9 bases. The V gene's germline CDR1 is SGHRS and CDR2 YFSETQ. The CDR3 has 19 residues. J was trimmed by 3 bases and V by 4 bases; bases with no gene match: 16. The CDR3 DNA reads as TGCGCCAGCAGCACGGTCCGGGCCGGACTAGCGATATACACCGGGGAGCTGTTTTGT. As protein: CASSTVRAGLAIYTGELFC.

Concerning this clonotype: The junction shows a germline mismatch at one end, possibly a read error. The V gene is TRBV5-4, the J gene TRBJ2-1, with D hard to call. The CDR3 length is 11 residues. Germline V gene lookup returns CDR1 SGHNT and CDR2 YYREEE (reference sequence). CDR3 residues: CSSSSYKEQFF. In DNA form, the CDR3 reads TGTTCCAGCAGTTCCTACAAAGAGCAGTTCTTC.

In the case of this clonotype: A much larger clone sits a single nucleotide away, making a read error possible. The CDR3 reads CASSKSTSGRDTQYF. As DNA, the CDR3 is TGCGCCAGCAGTAAGTCGACTAGCGGGAGGGATACGCAGTATTTT. V gene TRBV10-2 combines with J gene TRBJ2-3; TRBD2 agrees at 13 bases. This CDR3 spans 15 amino acids. Germline CDR1 WSHSY, CDR2 SAAADI.

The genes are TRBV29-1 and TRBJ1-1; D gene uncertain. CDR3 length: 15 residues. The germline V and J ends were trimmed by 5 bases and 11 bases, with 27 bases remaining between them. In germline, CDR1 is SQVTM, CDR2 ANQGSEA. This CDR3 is CSVSEGWGMGSEAFF. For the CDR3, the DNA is TGCAGCGTTTCGGAAGGGTGGGGAATGGGAAGTGAGGCTTTCTTT.

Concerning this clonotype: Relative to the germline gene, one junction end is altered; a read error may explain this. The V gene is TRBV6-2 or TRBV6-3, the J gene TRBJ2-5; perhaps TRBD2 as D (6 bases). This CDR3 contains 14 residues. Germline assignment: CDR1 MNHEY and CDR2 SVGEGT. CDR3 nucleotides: TGTACCAGCGGTTACGGCGGGACTCAAGAGACCCAGTACTTC. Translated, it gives CTSGYGGTQETQYF.

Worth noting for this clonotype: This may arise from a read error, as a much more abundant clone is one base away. CDR3 residues: CVSSRSTTNEKLFF. Here the CDR3 DNA reads TGTGTCAGCAGCCGTAGTACGACTAATGAAAAACTGTTTTTT. The rearrangement uses TRBV7-2 and TRBJ1-4; no definite D call. The CDR3 length is 14 residues. Germline V gene lookup returns CDR1 SGHTA and CDR2 FQGNSA.

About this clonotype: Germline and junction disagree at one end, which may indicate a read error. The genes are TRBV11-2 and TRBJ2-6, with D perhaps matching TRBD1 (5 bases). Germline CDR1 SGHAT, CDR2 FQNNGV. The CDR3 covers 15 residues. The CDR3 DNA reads TGTGCCAGCAGCTTGGACATGGCTGGGGCCAAGGTCCTGAGTTTC. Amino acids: CASSLDMAGAKVLSF.

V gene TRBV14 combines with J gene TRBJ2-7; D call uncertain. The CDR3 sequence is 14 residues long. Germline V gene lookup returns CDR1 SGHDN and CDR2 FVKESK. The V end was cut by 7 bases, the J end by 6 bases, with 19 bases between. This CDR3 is CASNLRGLPAEQYF. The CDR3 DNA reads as TGTGCCAGCAACCTTCGAGGTCTCCCGGCCGAGCAGTACTTC.

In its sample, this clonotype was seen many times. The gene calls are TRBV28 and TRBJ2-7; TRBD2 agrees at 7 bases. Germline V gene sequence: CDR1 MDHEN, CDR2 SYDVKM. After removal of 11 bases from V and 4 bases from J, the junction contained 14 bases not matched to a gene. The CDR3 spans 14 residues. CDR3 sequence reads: CAARKGAGKYEQYF. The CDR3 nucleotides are TGTGCCGCACGGAAGGGAGCGGGAAAGTACGAGCAGTACTTC.

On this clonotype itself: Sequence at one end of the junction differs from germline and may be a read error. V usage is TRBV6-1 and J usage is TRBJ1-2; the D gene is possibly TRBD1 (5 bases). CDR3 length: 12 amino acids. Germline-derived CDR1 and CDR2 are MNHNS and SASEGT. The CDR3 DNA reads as TGTGCCAGCATTGAAGGCATGGGGCGGAACACCTTC. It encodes CASIEGMGRNTF.

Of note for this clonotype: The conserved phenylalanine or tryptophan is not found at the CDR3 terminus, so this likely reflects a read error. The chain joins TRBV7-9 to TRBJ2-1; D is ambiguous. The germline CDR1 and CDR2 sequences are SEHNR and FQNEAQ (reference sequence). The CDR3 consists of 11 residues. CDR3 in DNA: TGTGGCAGCAGCCATGACGATGAGCAGTTCTTA. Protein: CGSSHDDEQFL.

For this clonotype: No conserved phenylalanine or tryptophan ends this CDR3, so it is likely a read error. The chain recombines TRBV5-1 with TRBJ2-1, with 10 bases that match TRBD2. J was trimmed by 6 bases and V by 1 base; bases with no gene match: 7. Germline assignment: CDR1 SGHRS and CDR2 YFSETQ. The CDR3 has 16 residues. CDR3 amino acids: CASSLTLAGGGNEQFL. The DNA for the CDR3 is TGCGCCAGCAGCTTGACTTTAGCGGGAGGTGGCAATGAGCAGTTCTTA.

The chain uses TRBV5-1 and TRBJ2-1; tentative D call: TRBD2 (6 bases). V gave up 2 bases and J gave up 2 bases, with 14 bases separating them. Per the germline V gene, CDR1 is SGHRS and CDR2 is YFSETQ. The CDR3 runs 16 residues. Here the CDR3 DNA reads TGCGCCAGCAGCTTAGTAGCGGAAGTTACCTACAATGAGCAGTTCTTC. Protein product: CASSLVAEVTYNEQFF. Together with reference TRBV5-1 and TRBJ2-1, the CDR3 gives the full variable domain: KAGVTQTPRYLIKTRGQQVTLSCSPISGHRSVSWYQQTPGQGLQFLFEYFSETQRNKGNFPGRFSGRQFSNSRSEMNVSTLELGDSALYLCASSLVAEVTYNEQFFGPGTRLTVL.

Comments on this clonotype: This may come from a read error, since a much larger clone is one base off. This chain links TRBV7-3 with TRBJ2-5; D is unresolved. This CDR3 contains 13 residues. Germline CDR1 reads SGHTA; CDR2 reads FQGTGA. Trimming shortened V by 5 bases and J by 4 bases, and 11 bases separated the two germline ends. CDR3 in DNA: TGTGCCAGCAGCATAAAACCCCGAGAGACCCAGTACTTC. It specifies CASSIKPRETQYF.

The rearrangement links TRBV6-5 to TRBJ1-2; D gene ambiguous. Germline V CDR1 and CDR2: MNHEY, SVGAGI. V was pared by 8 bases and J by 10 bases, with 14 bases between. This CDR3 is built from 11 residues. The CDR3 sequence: CASADGRAYTF. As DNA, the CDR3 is TGTGCCAGCGCCGATGGGAGAGCCTACACCTTC.

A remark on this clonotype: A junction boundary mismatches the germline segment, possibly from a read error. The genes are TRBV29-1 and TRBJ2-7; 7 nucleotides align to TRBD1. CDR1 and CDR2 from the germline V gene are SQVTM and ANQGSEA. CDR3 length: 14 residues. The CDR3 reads CSVHEGGRSYEQYF. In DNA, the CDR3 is TGCAGCGTCCATGAAGGGGGCCGCTCCTACGAGCAATACTTC.

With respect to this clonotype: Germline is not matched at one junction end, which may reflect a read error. The CDR3 loop reads CASKQGGIGVLFF. Here the CDR3 DNA reads TGTGCCAGCAAACAGGGCGGTATCGGGGTGCTGTTTTTT. This chain uses TRBV6-1 with TRBJ2-2; D is possibly TRBD1 (6 bases). This CDR3 is 13 amino acids long. CDR1 and CDR2 (germline): MNHNS, SASEGT.

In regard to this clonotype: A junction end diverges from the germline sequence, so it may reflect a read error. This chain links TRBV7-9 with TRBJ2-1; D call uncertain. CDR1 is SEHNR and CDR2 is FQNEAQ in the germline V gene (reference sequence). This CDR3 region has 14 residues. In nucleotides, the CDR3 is TGTGCCAGCAGTTTAGAAGGTAGTCGGTCCGAGCAGTTATTC. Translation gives CASSLEGSRSEQLF.

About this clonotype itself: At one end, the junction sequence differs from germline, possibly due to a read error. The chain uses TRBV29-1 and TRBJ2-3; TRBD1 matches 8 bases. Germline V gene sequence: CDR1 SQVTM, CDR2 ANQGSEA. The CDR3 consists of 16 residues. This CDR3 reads CSVGGTGQGNIDTQYF. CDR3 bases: TGCAGTGTTGGGGGGACCGGACAGGGTAATATAGATACGCAGTATTTT.

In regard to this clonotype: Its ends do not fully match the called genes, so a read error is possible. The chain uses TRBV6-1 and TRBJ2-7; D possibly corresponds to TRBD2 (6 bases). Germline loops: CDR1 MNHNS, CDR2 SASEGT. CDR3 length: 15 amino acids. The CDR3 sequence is CANSVSTSGSYEQYF. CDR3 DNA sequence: TGTGCCAACAGTGTCTCGACTAGTGGATCTTACGAGCAGTACTTC.

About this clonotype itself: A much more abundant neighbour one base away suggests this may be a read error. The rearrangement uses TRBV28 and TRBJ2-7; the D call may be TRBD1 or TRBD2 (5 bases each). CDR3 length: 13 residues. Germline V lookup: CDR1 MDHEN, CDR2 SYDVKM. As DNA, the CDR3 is TGTGCCAGCACTATGGGACCGAACTACGAGCAGTGCTTC. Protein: CASTMGPNYEQCF.

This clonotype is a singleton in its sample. Written as DNA, the CDR3 is TGTGCCTGGAATCCACAGGGGCTAGTGGCGCCCCAGCATTTT. Translating gives CAWNPQGLVAPQHF. The chain combines TRBV30 with TRBJ1-5; 7 positions agree with TRBD1. The V segment lost 4 bases and the J segment 9 bases; nucleotides outside the gene matches: 12. CDR1 and CDR2 (germline): GTSNPN, SVGIG (reference sequence). The CDR3 totals 14 residues.

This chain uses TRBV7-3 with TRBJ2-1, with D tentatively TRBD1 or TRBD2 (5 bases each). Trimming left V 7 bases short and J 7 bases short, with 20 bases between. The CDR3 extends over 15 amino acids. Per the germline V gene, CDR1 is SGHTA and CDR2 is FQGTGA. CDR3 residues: CASNPGIGSGNEQFF. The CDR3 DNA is TGTGCCAGCAACCCAGGGATAGGGAGTGGGAATGAGCAGTTCTTC.

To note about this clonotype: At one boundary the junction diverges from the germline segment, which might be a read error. Here the CDR3 reads CANSQGPGGLDEQYF. In DNA form, the CDR3 reads TGTGCCAACAGCCAAGGCCCAGGAGGTCTTGACGAGCAGTACTTC. The rearrangement links TRBV4-2 to TRBJ2-7; D may be TRBD2 (5 bases). Germline-derived CDR1 and CDR2 are LGHNA and YNFKEQ. The CDR3 covers 15 residues.

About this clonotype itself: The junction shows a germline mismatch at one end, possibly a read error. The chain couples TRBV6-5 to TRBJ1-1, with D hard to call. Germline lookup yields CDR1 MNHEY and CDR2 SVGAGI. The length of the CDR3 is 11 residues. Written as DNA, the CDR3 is TGTGCTAGCAAAGTGAACACTGAAGCTTTCTTT. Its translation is CASKVNTEAFF.